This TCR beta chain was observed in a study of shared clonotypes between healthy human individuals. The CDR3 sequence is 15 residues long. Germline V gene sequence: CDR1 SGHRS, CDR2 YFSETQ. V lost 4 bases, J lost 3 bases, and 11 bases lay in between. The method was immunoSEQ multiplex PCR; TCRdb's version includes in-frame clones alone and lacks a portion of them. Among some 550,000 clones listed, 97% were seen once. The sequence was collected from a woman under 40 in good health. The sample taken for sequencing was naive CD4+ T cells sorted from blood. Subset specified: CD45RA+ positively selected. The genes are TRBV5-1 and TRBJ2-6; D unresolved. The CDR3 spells CASSPDRNGANVLTF. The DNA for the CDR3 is TGCGCCAGCAGCCCCGACCGGAATGGGGCCAACGTCCTGACTTTC.